One sample yielded the 3 T cell receptor beta chains listed below, sequenced in a study of OX40 agonist ivuxolimab in advanced cancers. Sequencing used immunoSEQ multiplex PCR; TCRdb keeps in-frame clones, though not all of them. The sample has about 50,000 clones, about 93% seen once. Sequences were derived from CD4+ or CD8+ T cells sorted from blood, sampled in a trial of the OX40 agonist ivuxolimab. Receptor source: an adult with an advanced solid tumor such as melanoma, head and neck, liver or kidney cancer.

V is TRBV19 and J is TRBJ2-7; D call uncertain. Looked up from germline, CDR1 is LNHDA and CDR2 is SQIVND (reference sequence). The CDR3 runs 13 residues. Trimming removed 0 bases from V and 7 bases from J, with 10 bases in between. The CDR3 loop is CASSIDPAAEQYF. CDR3 DNA sequence: TGTGCCAGTAGTATAGATCCGGCGGCAGAGCAGTACTTC.

This sequence joins TRBV2 and TRBJ2-5; unclear D gene. The CDR3 has 14 residues. Per the germline V gene, CDR1 is SNHLY and CDR2 is FYNNEI. V dropped 2 bases and J dropped 5 bases, with 12 bases sitting between them. The DNA of the CDR3 is TGTGCCAGCAGTGAATTTGTGTCCGGCGAGACCCAGTACTTC. Translation gives CASSEFVSGETQYF. The complete variable domain, with remaining parts taken from reference TRBV2 and TRBJ2-5, reads EPEVTQTPSHQVTQMGQEVILRCVPISNHLYFYWYRQILGQKVEFLVSFYNNEISEKSEIFDDQFSVERPDGSNFTLKIRSTKLEDSAMYFCASSEFVSGETQYFGPGTRLLVL.

The J gene is TRBJ2-4, the V gene TRBV13, with 14 bases lining up with TRBD2. V shed 1 base and J 1 base; nucleotides not matched to a gene: 12. CDR1 and CDR2 from the germline V gene are PRHDT and FYEKMQ (reference sequence). CDR3 length: 21 amino acids. CDR3 residues: CASSLEGLAGAPRQAKNIQYF. Written as DNA, the CDR3 is TGTGCCAGCAGCTTAGAGGGACTAGCGGGGGCACCTCGCCAGGCCAAAAACATTCAGTACTTC.